This T cell receptor beta chain appears in the sequencing data of a study of cytotoxic CD8 clonotypes in ibrutinib-treated CLL. The overall study: Among responders, about 25 were partial and 2 complete; after median approximately 70 months, around 14 stayed remitted and roughly twelve progressed. Response sampling came at median roughly a year of treatment, ranging about 6 to 36 months.

Regarding this clone: Its cognate antigen is unknown.

CDR1 is MNHEY, CDR2 SMNVEV, per germline (reference sequence). The germline V and J ends were trimmed by 2 bases and 4 bases, with 20 bases remaining between them. CDR3 length: 17 amino acids. Only in-frame clones appear in the TCRdb table, and some are missing; sequencing was by immunoSEQ multiplex PCR. The sample holds about 130,000 clones, around three quarters seen once. Study-wide results and caveats: At progression, clonality fell back toward baseline after rising at ibrutinib response. At the start, clonality exceeded age-matched healthy donors and followed circulating CD8+ T-cell counts.

The sequencing used PBMCs, collected after 12 months of ibrutinib treatment. The TCR was taken from a human donor with chronic lymphocytic leukemia. V and J are TRBV27 and TRBJ2-5, with D tentatively TRBD2 (5 bases). CDR3 amino acids: CASSLDGEGLTRETQYF. As DNA, the CDR3 is TGTGCCAGCAGTTTAGATGGTGAGGGCCTAACGCGAGAGACCCAGTACTTC.